The 26 T cell receptor beta chains below come from one sample, sequenced in a study of blood T cell repertoires in COVID-19. Measured with immunoSEQ multiplex PCR; TCRdb has only the in-frame clones, and not every one. The repertoire holds some 300,000 clones, with about 87% as singletons. Sequencing was carried out using peripheral blood. These receptors came from a woman aged 25 to 39 who had recovered from COVID-19.

This clone came up a few times. The rearrangement joins TRBV19 to TRBJ2-6, with a tentative D call TRBD1 (5 bases). The CDR3 runs to 17 residues. Trimming left V 3 bases short and J 2 bases short, with 14 bases between. Germline V lookup: CDR1 LNHDA, CDR2 SQIVND (reference sequence). CDR3 DNA: TGTGCCAGTAGTATGCAACAGGCGTGGGCTGGGGCCAACGTCCTGACTTTC. This encodes CASSMQQAWAGANVLTF.

The chain links TRBV28 to TRBJ2-1; TRBD2 agrees at 10 bases. J gave up 1 base and V 6 bases, and 3 bases lay outside the gene matches. CDR1 MDHEN and CDR2 SYDVKM come from the germline V gene. The CDR3 has 15 residues. For the CDR3, the DNA is TGTGCCAGCAGAGGTAGCGGGGGGTCCTACAATGAGCAGTTCTTC. Encoded protein: CASRGSGGSYNEQFF.

This clone was recorded only once. This chain links TRBV28 with TRBJ1-1; weak D call: TRBD1 (5 bases). The CDR3 covers 14 residues. Germline-derived CDR1 and CDR2 are MDHEN and SYDVKM. V was cut by 7 bases and J by 1 base, with 13 bases left in between. The CDR3 bases are TGTGCCAGCAATGTAGGGGTCAGGAACACTGAAGCTTTCTTT. Translated: CASNVGVRNTEAFF.

The rearrangement links TRBV29-1 to TRBJ2-1, with a possible D match to TRBD2 (6 bases). The germline V gene encodes CDR1 SQVTM and CDR2 ANQGSEA. The CDR3 spans 11 residues. The V gene lost 8 bases and the J gene lost 5 bases, with 10 bases spanning the gap. The CDR3 reads CSTGGDNEQFF. The CDR3, as DNA: TGCAGCACCGGAGGGGACAATGAGCAGTTCTTC.

The V gene is TRBV19, the J gene TRBJ2-2; TRBD1 is a possible D gene (5 bases). Trimming left V 7 bases short and J 1 base short, with 10 bases between. CDR3 size: 14 residues. Per germline, CDR1 LNHDA and CDR2 SQIVND (reference sequence). The CDR3: CASNKGQNTGELFF. The CDR3 nucleotides read TGTGCCAGTAACAAAGGACAGAACACCGGGGAGCTGTTTTTT.

The J gene is TRBJ2-7, the V gene TRBV5-6; possibly TRBD2 for D (9 bases). The CDR3 is 15 residues long. In germline, CDR1 is SGHDT, CDR2 YYEEEE. V dropped 0 bases and J dropped 6 bases, with 16 bases sitting between them. CDR3 nucleotide sequence: TGTGCCAGCAGCTTGGTCGCGGGGGGGACAGGCGAGCAGTACTTC. Its protein product is CASSLVAGGTGEQYF.

This chain connects TRBV28 to TRBJ2-7; 12 bases match TRBD1. Per germline, CDR1 MDHEN and CDR2 SYDVKM. The CDR3 has 15 amino acids. The V gene end was trimmed by 6 bases and the J gene end by 6 bases; junction bases not matched to a gene: 9. The CDR3 sequence: CASSAPGTGGFEQYF. CDR3 DNA sequence: TGTGCCAGCAGCGCCCCCGGGACAGGGGGCTTCGAGCAGTACTTC. Supplemented by reference TRBV28 and TRBJ2-7, the full variable domain reads DVKVTQSSRYLVKRTGEKVFLECVQDMDHENMFWYRQDPGLGLRLIYFSYDVKMKEKGDIPEGYSVSREKKERFSLILESASTNQTSMYLCASSAPGTGGFEQYFGPGTRLTVT.

This chain joins TRBV9 and TRBJ2-3; D unclear. This CDR3 region has 14 residues. The germline gives CDR1 SGDLS, CDR2 YYNGEE. Trimming took 0 bases from V and 4 from J, leaving 9 bases between them. The CDR3 coding sequence is TGTGCCAGCAGCGTAGCGATCGGAGCAGATACGCAGTATTTT. As protein: CASSVAIGADTQYF.

V is TRBV29-1 and J is TRBJ1-1; a possible D gene is TRBD1 (6 bases). The CDR3 runs to 11 residues. Trimming removed 7 bases at V and 12 bases at J, with 18 bases between. CDR1 and CDR2 (germline): SQVTM, ANQGSEA. CDR3 sequence (DNA): TGCAGCGCCATCATGGGGGCCTTAACTTTCTTT. It codes for CSAIMGALTFF.

The chain has TRBV30 and TRBJ2-5; D uncertain. The CDR3 is made up of 13 amino acids. V lost 0 bases and J 0 bases, leaving 5 bases between the germline ends. Per germline, CDR1 GTSNPN and CDR2 SVGIG (reference sequence). The CDR3: CAWSVQDQETQYF. For the CDR3, the DNA is TGTGCCTGGAGTGTTCAGGACCAAGAGACCCAGTACTTC.

The chain is built from TRBV5-1 and TRBJ2-5; the match to TRBD1 covers 10 bases. V shed 2 bases, J shed 2 bases, and the junction held 3 bases outside the gene matches. Germline-derived CDR1 and CDR2 are SGHRS and YFSETQ. This CDR3 is built from 15 residues. The CDR3 loop is CASSLRDRGQETQYF. The CDR3 nucleotides read TGCGCCAGCAGCTTAAGGGACAGGGGACAAGAGACCCAGTACTTC.

The rearrangement uses TRBV6-5 and TRBJ2-1; D is perhaps TRBD1 (5 bases). CDR1 and CDR2 (germline): MNHEY, SVGAGI. This CDR3 is built from 12 residues. Trimming stripped 5 bases from V and 7 bases from J, with 9 bases between. The CDR3 protein is CASSIQGNEQFF. As DNA, the CDR3 is TGTGCCAGCAGTATCCAGGGAAATGAGCAGTTCTTC.

CDR3 DNA: TGTGCCAGCAGTGACAGGGGTTTTCATCAGCCCCAGCATTTT. Protein product: CASSDRGFHQPQHF. This chain uses TRBV6-1 with TRBJ1-5, with D perhaps TRBD1 (6 bases). This CDR3 region has 14 residues. Germline V gene lookup returns CDR1 MNHNS and CDR2 SASEGT. Trimming removed 3 bases from V and 5 bases from J, with 11 bases in between.

The genes are TRBV24-1 and TRBJ1-2; 7 bases fit TRBD1. CDR3 length equals 16 residues. V lost 4 bases to trimming and J lost 2 bases; unmatched junction nucleotides: 9. Germline V lookup: CDR1 KGHDR, CDR2 SFDVKD. The CDR3 reads CATSDPRDSINYGYTF. The CDR3 region has the DNA TGTGCCACCAGTGACCCCAGGGACAGCATAAACTATGGCTACACCTTC.

The rearrangement links TRBV27 to TRBJ1-4; TRBD1 aligns across 10 bases. V lost 0 bases and J lost 8; bases outside the gene matches: 6. There are 16 residues in the CDR3. Germline CDR1 and CDR2: MNHEY and SMNVEV (reference sequence). The CDR3 reads CASSLSRTGGREKLFF. The CDR3, as DNA: TGTGCCAGCAGTTTATCCCGGACAGGGGGAAGGGAAAAACTGTTTTTT.

The chain uses TRBV2 and TRBJ1-1; TRBD1 matches 11 bases. After removal of 6 bases from V and 4 bases from J, the junction contained 13 bases not matched to a gene. The CDR3 runs to 17 residues. CDR1 and CDR2 from the germline V gene are SNHLY and FYNNEI. CDR3: CASRGSGTGGGGTEAFF. In DNA, the CDR3 is TGTGCCAGCAGGGGATCCGGGACAGGGGGAGGAGGCACTGAAGCTTTCTTT.

The chain joins TRBV6-5 to TRBJ1-2; no clear D gene. Germline loops: CDR1 MNHEY, CDR2 SVGAGI. Deletions cut 2 bases from V and 4 bases from J, with 14 bases between. This CDR3 contains 15 residues. CDR3 DNA: TGTGCCAGCAGTTACGTTGGAGGTTCGAGCTATGGCTACACCTTC. Protein: CASSYVGGSSYGYTF.

This rearrangement joins TRBV28 to TRBJ2-5; D gene unclear. V was trimmed by 1 base and J by 4 bases, leaving 10 bases between them. This CDR3 comprises 14 residues. Germline CDR1 is MDHEN and CDR2 is SYDVKM. The CDR3 nucleotides are TGTGCCAGCAGTTTATCTACGGTTCGAGAGACCCAGTACTTC. Amino acids: CASSLSTVRETQYF.

V gene TRBV28 combines with J gene TRBJ1-5; D gene ambiguous. Trimming cost V 6 bases and J 1 base, with 16 bases left between them. The CDR3 loop spans 16 amino acids. Germline V lookup: CDR1 MDHEN, CDR2 SYDVKM. CDR3 coding DNA: TGTGCCAGCAGCCTCACTCCCCCCCGGAGCAATCAGCCCCAGCATTTT. As protein: CASSLTPPRSNQPQHF.

Concerning this clone: One junction end does not reproduce the germline sequence, and a read error may be involved. For the CDR3, the DNA is TGCGCCTGCAAGACAGGGGGTGTCTTC. Its protein product is CACKTGGVF. This chain uses TRBV10-1 with TRBJ2-7, with 9 nucleotides matching TRBD1. The germline CDR1 and CDR2 sequences are WNHNN and SYGVQD (reference sequence). The CDR3 sequence is 9 residues long.

V and J are TRBV12-1 and TRBJ1-6. TRBV12-1 is recorded as a pseudogene. The CDR3 loop spans 22 amino acids. The CDR3 is CASILDGPDFYNTSSYNSPLHF. Written as DNA, the CDR3 is TGTGCCAGCATCCTGGATGGTCCGGACTTTTACAACACAAGCTCCTATAATTCACCCCTCCACTTT.

V and J are TRBV5-1 and TRBJ2-5; D not certain. V lost 5 bases and J 5 bases, leaving 13 bases between the germline ends. The V gene's germline CDR1 is SGHRS and CDR2 YFSETQ. CDR3 length: 13 residues. The CDR3 region has the DNA TGCGCCAGCAGAAACGAGGTCCGGGAGACCCAGTACTTC. This encodes CASRNEVRETQYF.

On this clone itself: Other DNA sequences of this sample code for an identical CDR3. V is TRBV2 and J is TRBJ1-1; D is unclear. V shed 4 bases and J shed 0 bases, with 6 bases lying between them. The V gene's germline CDR1 is SNHLY and CDR2 FYNNEI. The CDR3 sequence is 13 residues long. This chain's CDR3 is CASSVSVNTEAFF. CDR3 bases: TGTGCCAGCAGTGTTTCCGTGAACACTGAAGCTTTCTTT. The full variable domain, in which reference TRBV2 and TRBJ1-1 provide the parts outside the CDR3, is EPEVTQTPSHQVTQMGQEVILRCVPISNHLYFYWYRQILGQKVEFLVSFYNNEISEKSEIFDDQFSVERPDGSNFTLKIRSTKLEDSAMYFCASSVSVNTEAFFGQGTRLTVV.

The chain's CDR3 is CASSLGGTGAYEQYF. CDR3 nucleotide sequence: TGCGCCAGCAGCTTGGGAGGGACAGGGGCCTACGAGCAGTACTTC. J is TRBJ2-7 and V is TRBV5-1, with 10 nucleotides matching TRBD1. The CDR3 loop spans 15 amino acids. Looked up from germline, CDR1 is SGHRS and CDR2 is YFSETQ. V lost 0 bases to trimming and J lost 2 bases; unmatched junction nucleotides: 2.

This chain joins TRBV7-9 and TRBJ1-1; a possible D gene is TRBD1 (6 bases). Deletions cut 5 bases from V and 1 base from J, with 23 bases between. The germline gives CDR1 SEHNR, CDR2 FQNEAQ (reference sequence). The CDR3 sequence is 18 residues long. Here the CDR3 DNA reads TGTGCCAGCAGCCTCGCAGGGGCCCTATTAGGTCCGAACACTGAAGCTTTCTTT. Encoded protein: CASSLAGALLGPNTEAFF.

This clone was seen more than once but under ten times. The rearrangement uses TRBV28 and TRBJ2-2; D is perhaps TRBD2 (5 bases). Germline CDR1 reads MDHEN; CDR2 reads SYDVKM. CDR3 length: 16 amino acids. The germline V and J ends were trimmed by 5 bases and 5 bases, with 18 bases remaining between them. The CDR3 loop is CASSGGLPTTTGELFF. CDR3 sequence (DNA): TGTGCCAGCAGTGGTGGACTTCCTACAACAACCGGGGAGCTGTTTTTT.